This T cell receptor (beta chain) originates from a study of blood T cells in healthy people across ages. Study conclusions and caveats: Estimates based on one million T cells were treated as lower bounds. Naive T cell percentage by flow cytometry tracked strongly with beta diversity.

V lost 6 bases and J 1 base, leaving 19 bases between the germline ends. The CDR3 is 17 residues long. The germline CDR1 and CDR2 sequences are MNHEY and SVGEGT. This clonotype appeared once. As yet, its antigen is unknown. Each donor was a healthy Caucasian individual from Russia, aged roughly 6 to 100. Alongside a J-beta primer mix, a sample-barcoded 5' primer served in a second PCR lasting about 7 to 11 cycles. Each cDNA molecule received a tag from a template-switch adaptor that had 12 random nucleotides. TCRdb fed the 5' RACE reads into MiXCR, producing one record per CDR3 protein. The sample lists about 1.5 million distinct CDR3 sequences, around two fifths seen once, with roughly 7.7% in the top ten.

This sequence originates from a woman between 18 and 29 years old in good health. The V gene is TRBV6-2 or TRBV6-3, the J gene TRBJ1-5; D perhaps matches TRBD1 (6 bases). The sample consisted of blood. The CDR3 spells CASRWARGDKSNQPQHF. The CDR3 bases are TGTGCCAGCAGGTGGGCCAGGGGAGATAAAAGCAATCAGCCCCAGCATTTT.